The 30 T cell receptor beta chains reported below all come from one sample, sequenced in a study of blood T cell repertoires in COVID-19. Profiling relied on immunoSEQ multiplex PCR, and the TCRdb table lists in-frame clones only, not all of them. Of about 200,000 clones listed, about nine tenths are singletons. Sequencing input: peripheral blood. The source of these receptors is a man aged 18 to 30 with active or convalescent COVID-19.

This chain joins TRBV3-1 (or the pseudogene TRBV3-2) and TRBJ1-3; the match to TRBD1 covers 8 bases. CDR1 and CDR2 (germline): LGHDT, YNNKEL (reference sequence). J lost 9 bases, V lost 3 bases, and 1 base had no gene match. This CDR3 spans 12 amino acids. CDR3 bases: TGTGCCAGCAGCCAGGACAGGGCCACCATATATTTT. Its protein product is CASSQDRATIYF.

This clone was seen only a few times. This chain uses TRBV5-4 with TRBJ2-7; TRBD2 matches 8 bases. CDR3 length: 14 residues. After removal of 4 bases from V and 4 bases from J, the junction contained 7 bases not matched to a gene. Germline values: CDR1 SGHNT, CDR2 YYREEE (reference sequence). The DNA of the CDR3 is TGTGCCAGCAGCGGAGCGGGAGCGCGGTACGAGCAGTACTTC. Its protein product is CASSGAGARYEQYF.

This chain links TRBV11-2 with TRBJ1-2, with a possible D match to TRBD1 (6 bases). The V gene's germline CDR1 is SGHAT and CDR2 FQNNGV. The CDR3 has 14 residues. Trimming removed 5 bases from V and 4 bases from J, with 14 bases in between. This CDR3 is CASSVDSKIYGYTF. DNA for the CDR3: TGTGCCAGCAGCGTGGACAGCAAAATCTATGGCTACACCTTC.

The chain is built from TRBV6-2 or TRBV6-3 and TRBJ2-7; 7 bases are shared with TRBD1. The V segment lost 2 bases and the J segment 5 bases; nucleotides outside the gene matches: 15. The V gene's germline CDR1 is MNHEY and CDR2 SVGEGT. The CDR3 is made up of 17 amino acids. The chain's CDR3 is CASSYSLVIGGYDEQYF. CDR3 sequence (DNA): TGTGCCAGCAGTTACAGCCTGGTGATAGGGGGCTACGACGAGCAGTACTTC.

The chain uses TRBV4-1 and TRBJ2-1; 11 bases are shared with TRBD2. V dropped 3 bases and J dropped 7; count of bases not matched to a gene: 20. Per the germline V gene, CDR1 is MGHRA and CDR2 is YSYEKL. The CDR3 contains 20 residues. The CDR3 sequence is CASSQAGRTSGSPYGNEQFF. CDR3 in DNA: TGCGCCAGCAGCCAGGCGGGTAGGACTAGCGGGTCCCCTTATGGTAATGAGCAGTTCTTC.

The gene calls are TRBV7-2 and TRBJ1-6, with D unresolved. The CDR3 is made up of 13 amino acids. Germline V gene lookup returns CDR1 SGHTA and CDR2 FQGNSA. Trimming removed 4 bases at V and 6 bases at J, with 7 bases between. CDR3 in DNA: TGTGCCAGCAGCTCGACTTTTAATTCACCCCTCCACTTT. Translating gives CASSSTFNSPLHF.

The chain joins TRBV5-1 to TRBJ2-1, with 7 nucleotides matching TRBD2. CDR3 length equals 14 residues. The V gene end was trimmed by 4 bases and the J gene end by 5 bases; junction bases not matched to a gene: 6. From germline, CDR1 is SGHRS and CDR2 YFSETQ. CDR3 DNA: TGCGCCAGCAGCACCGGGACTACGGACAATGAGCAGTTCTTC. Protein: CASSTGTTDNEQFF.

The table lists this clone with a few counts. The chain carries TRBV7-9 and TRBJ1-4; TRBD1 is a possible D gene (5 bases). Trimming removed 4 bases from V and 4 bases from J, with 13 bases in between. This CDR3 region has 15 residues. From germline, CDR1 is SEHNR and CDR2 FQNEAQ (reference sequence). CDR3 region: CASSYPTANNEKLFF. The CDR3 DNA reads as TGTGCCAGCAGCTACCCGACAGCTAATAATGAAAAACTGTTTTTT.

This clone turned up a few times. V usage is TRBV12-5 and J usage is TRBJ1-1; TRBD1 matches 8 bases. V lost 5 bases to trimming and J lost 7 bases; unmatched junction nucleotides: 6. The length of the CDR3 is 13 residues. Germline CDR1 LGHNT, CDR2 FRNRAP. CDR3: CASGGGQDNEAFF. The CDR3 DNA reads TGTGCTAGTGGTGGGGGACAGGATAATGAAGCTTTCTTT.

The CDR3 sequence: CAWRGENRGKLFF. In DNA, the CDR3 is TGTGCCTGGAGGGGAGAGAACCGGGGAAAACTGTTTTTT. The genes are TRBV30 and TRBJ1-4; D is unclear. V was pared by 3 bases and J by 10 bases, with 15 bases between. CDR1 GTSNPN and CDR2 SVGIG come from the germline V gene (reference sequence). The CDR3 loop spans 13 amino acids.

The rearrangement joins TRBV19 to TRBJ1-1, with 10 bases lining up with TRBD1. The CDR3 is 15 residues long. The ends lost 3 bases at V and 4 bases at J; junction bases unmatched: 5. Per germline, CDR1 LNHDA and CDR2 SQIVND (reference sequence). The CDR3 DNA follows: TGTGCCAGTAGTATTCTGGGACAGGGGAGCACTGAAGCTTTCTTT. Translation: CASSILGQGSTEAFF.

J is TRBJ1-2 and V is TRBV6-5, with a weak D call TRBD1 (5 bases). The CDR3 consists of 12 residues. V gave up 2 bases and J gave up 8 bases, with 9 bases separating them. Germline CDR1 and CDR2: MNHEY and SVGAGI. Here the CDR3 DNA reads TGTGCCAGCAGTTACCAGGGCGCGGGCTACACCTTC. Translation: CASSYQGAGYTF.

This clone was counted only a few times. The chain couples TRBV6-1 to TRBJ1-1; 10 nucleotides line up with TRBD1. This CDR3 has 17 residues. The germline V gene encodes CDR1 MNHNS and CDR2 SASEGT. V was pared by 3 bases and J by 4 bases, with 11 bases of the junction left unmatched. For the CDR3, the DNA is TGTGCCAGCAGTGATGACAGGGGGCGAGGTTCGGGCACTGAAGCTTTCTTT. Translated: CASSDDRGRGSGTEAFF.

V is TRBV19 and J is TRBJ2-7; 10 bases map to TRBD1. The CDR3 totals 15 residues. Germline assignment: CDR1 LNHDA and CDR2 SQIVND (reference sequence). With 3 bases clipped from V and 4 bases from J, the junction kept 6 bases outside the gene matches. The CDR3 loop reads CASSIRGTGVYEQYF. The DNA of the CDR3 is TGTGCCAGTAGTATTCGTGGGACAGGGGTTTACGAGCAGTACTTC.

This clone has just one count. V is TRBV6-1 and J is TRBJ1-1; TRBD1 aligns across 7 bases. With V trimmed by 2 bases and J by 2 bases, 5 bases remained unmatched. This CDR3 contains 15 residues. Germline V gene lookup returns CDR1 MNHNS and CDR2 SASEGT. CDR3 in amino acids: CASSENWDSNTEAFF. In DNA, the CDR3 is TGTGCCAGCAGTGAAAACTGGGACAGCAACACTGAAGCTTTCTTT.

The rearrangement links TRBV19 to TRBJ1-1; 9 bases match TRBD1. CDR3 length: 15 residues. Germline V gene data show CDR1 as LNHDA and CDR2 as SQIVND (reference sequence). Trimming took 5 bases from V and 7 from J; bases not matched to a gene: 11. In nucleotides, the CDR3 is TGTGCCAGTAGTGCGTGGGGACAGGGAGGGGGTGAAGCTTTCTTT. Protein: CASSAWGQGGGEAFF.

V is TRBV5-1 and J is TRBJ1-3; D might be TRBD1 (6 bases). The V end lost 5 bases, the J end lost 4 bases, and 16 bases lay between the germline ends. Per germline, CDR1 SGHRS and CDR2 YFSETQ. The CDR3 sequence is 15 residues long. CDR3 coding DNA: TGCGCCAGCAGACCTACAGGGACCGGCGGAAACACCATATATTTT. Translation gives CASRPTGTGGNTIYF. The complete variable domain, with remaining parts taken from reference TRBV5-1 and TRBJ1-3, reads KAGVTQTPRYLIKTRGQQVTLSCSPISGHRSVSWYQQTPGQGLQFLFEYFSETQRNKGNFPGRFSGRQFSNSRSEMNVSTLELGDSALYLCASRPTGTGGNTIYFGEGSWLTVV.

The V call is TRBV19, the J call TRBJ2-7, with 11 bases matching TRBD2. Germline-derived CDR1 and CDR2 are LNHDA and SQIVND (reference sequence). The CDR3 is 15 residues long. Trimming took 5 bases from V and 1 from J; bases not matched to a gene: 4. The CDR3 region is CASSSRLAGSYEQYF. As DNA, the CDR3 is TGTGCCAGTAGTTCCCGACTAGCGGGGTCCTACGAGCAGTACTTC.

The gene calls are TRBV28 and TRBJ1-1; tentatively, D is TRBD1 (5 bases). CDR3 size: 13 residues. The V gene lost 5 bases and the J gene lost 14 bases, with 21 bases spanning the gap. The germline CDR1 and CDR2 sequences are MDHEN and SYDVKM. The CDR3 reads CASSETGPRLSFF. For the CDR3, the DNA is TGTGCCAGCAGTGAAACAGGTCCCCGCCTAAGCTTCTTT.

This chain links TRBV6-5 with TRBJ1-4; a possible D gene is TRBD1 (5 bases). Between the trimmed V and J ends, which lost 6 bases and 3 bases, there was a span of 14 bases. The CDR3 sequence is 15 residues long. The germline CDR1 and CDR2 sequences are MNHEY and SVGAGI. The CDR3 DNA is TGTGCCAGCAGGACCGGGGGATCGCCTAATGAAAAACTGTTTTTT. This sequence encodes CASRTGGSPNEKLFF.

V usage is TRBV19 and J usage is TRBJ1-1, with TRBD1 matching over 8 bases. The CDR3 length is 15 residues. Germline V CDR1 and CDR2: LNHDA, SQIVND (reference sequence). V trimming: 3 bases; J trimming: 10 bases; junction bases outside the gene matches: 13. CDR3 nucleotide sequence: TGTGCCAGTAGTATGCAGGGGGCTGTATTCCATGGAGCTTTCTTT. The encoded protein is CASSMQGAVFHGAFF.

The CDR3 is CSVGRGRREQFF. Written as DNA, the CDR3 is TGCAGCGTGGGGCGGGGGCGGCGTGAGCAGTTCTTC. The V gene is TRBV29-1, the J gene TRBJ2-1; possibly TRBD2 for D (7 bases). This CDR3 region has 12 residues. Germline lookup yields CDR1 SQVTM and CDR2 ANQGSEA. Trimming stripped 6 bases from V and 9 bases from J, with 15 bases between.

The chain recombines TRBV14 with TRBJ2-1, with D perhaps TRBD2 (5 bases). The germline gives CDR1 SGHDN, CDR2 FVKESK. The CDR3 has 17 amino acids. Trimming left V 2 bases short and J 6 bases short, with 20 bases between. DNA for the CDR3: TGTGCCAGCAGCCAAATAAACAGAGCGACTATTCGCAATGAGCAGTTCTTC. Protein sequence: CASSQINRATIRNEQFF. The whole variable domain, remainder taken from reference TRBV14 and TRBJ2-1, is EAGVTQFPSHSVIEKGQTVTLRCDPISGHDNLYWYRRVMGKEIKFLLHFVKESKQDESGMPNNRFLAERTGGTYSTLKVQPAELEDSGVYFCASSQINRATIRNEQFFGPGTRLTVL.

CDR3 nucleotide sequence: TGTGCCAGCAGCCAAGACTTACCGGGACTTAACTCCTACGAGCAGTACTTC. Translating it yields CASSQDLPGLNSYEQYF. V and J are TRBV4-2 and TRBJ2-7, with a tentative D call TRBD2 (6 bases). CDR1 and CDR2 from the germline V gene are LGHNA and YNFKEQ. The CDR3 has 17 residues. Between the trimmed V and J ends, which lost 0 bases and 0 bases, there was a span of 15 bases.

CDR3 protein: CASSFRSGTEAFF. DNA for the CDR3: TGTGCCAGCAGCTTCCGGTCGGGCACTGAAGCTTTCTTT. This chain joins TRBV7-3 and TRBJ1-1, with unresolved D. Germline lookup yields CDR1 SGHTA and CDR2 FQGTGA. V was cut by 3 bases and J by 4 bases, with 9 bases left in between. The CDR3 runs to 13 residues.

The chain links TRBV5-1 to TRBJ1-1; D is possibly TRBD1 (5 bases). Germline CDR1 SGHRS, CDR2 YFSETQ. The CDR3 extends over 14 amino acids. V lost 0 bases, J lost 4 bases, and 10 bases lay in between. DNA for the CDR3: TGCGCCAGCAGCTTGGAAGGGGTCGGCACTGAAGCTTTCTTT. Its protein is CASSLEGVGTEAFF.

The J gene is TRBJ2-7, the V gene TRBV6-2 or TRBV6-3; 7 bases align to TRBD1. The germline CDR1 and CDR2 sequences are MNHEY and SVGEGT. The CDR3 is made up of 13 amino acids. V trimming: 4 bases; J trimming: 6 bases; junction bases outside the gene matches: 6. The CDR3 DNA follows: TGTGCCAGCAGTTTCTCGCACAGGGGCGAGCAGTACTTC. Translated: CASSFSHRGEQYF.

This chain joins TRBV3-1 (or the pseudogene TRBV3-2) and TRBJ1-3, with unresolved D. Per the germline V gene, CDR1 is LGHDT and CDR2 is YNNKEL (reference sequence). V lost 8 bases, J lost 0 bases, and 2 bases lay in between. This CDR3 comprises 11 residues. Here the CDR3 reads CASYSGNTIYF. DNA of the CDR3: TGTGCCAGCTACTCTGGAAACACCATATATTTT.

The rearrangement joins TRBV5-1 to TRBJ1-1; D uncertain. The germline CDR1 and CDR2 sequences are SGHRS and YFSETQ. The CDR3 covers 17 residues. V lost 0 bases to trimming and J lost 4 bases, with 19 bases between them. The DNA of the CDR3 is TGCGCCAGCAGCTTGGATGGCAGCCCAAGAGGGTTCACTGAAGCTTTCTTT. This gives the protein CASSLDGSPRGFTEAFF.

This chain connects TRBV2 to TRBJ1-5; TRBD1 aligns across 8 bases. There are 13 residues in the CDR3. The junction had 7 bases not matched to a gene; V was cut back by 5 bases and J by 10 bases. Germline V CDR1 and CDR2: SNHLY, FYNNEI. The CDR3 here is CASSRTGKGPQHF. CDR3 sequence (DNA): TGTGCCAGCAGTAGGACAGGGAAGGGACCCCAGCATTTT. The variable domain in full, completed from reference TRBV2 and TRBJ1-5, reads EPEVTQTPSHQVTQMGQEVILRCVPISNHLYFYWYRQILGQKVEFLVSFYNNEISEKSEIFDDQFSVERPDGSNFTLKIRSTKLEDSAMYFCASSRTGKGPQHFGDGTRLSIL.